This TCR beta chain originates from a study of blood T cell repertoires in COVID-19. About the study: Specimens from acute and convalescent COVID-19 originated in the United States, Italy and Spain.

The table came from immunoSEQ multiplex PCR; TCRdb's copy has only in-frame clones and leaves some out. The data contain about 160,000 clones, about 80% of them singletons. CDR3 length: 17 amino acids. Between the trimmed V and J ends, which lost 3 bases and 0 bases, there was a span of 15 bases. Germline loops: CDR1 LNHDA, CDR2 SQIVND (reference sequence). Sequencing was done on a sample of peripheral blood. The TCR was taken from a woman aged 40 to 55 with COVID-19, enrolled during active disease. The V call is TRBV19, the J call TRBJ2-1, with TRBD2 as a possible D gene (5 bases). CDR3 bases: TGTGCCAGTAGTATCCTCGGACTTATTGGCTCCTACAATGAGCAGTTCTTC. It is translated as CASSILGLIGSYNEQFF.